Sequencing of this TCR beta chain was carried out in a study of technical replicates of blood from a handful of donors. The germline CDR1 and CDR2 sequences are MNHNS and SASEGT. The V end was cut by 3 bases, the J end by 0 bases, with 12 bases between. CDR3 length: 15 amino acids. Here immunoSEQ multiplex PCR was the method, and the copy in TCRdb shows in-frame clones only, minus some. The sample includes around 76,000 clones, less than 99% seen only once; the top ten take approximately 0.2%. The sample taken for sequencing was T cells isolated from PBMCs. The TCR was taken from a human donor in good health. The chain carries TRBV6-1 and TRBJ2-7; no reliable D call. The CDR3 DNA follows: TGTGCCAGCAGTGATGAACTCCCGAGCTCCTACGAGCAGTACTTC. Protein: CASSDELPSSYEQYF.